The 11 T cell receptor beta chains below come from one sample, sequenced in a study of cytomegalovirus exposure and HLA in healthy donors. Both 60 Vbeta primers and 13 Jbeta primers went into the PCR. The table came from immunoSEQ multiplex PCR; TCRdb's copy has only in-frame clones and leaves some out. This repertoire shows approximately 280,000 clones, about 87% found once; its top ten account for more than 2%. Sequencing was done on a sample of PBMCs. The receptors were gathered from a young woman in good health and CMV-seronegative.

V gene TRBV18 combines with J gene TRBJ2-2, with TRBD1 identical over 9 bases. CDR1 is KGHSH, CDR2 LQKENI, per germline. This CDR3 is built from 16 residues. V lost 3 bases, J lost 6 bases, and 8 bases stayed unmatched. CDR3 region: CASSPPGTGIAGELFF. In DNA, the CDR3 is TGTGCCAGCTCACCTCCCGGGACAGGGATCGCCGGGGAGCTGTTTTTT.

CDR3 nucleotide sequence: TGTGCCAGCAGCGATAGCCGAGAAGCTTTCTTT. It specifies CASSDSREAFF. This chain joins TRBV9 and TRBJ1-1; D gene unclear. Germline assignment: CDR1 SGDLS and CDR2 YYNGEE. This CDR3 has 11 residues. Trimming took 3 bases from V and 8 from J, leaving 8 bases between them.

This chain joins TRBV19 and TRBJ1-4; weak D call: TRBD1 (6 bases). This CDR3 contains 12 residues. Trimming pared 4 bases from V and 7 bases from J, leaving 7 bases between. CDR1 and CDR2 (germline): LNHDA, SQIVND (reference sequence). The CDR3 coding sequence is TGTGCCAGTAGTACACAGGGTGAAAAACTGTTTTTT. The encoded protein is CASSTQGEKLFF.

The J gene is TRBJ2-7, the V gene TRBV7-2; 10 bases align to TRBD2. Trimming removed 3 bases from V and 2 bases from J; junction bases left unmatched: 4. CDR1 is SGHTA, CDR2 FQGNSA, per germline. The CDR3 covers 15 residues. The CDR3 nucleotides are TGTGCCAGCAGCTTCTCAAGCGGGGGGGCCTACGAGCAGTACTTC. Translated, it gives CASSFSSGGAYEQYF.

This chain uses TRBV5-5 with TRBJ1-2; the match to TRBD1 covers 10 bases. Germline V gene data show CDR1 as SGHKS and CDR2 as YYEKEE (reference sequence). The CDR3 consists of 17 residues. V shed 4 bases, J shed 5 bases, and the junction held 14 bases outside the gene matches. The CDR3 nucleotides read TGTGCCAGCAGCCTCGGGACAGGGGTTTTGGTGGGTTATGGCTACACCTTC. Amino acids: CASSLGTGVLVGYGYTF.

V usage is TRBV2 and J usage is TRBJ2-5; 10 bases are a match to TRBD2. Germline CDR1 is SNHLY and CDR2 is FYNNEI. The CDR3 totals 15 residues. V trimming: 6 bases; J trimming: 4 bases; junction bases outside the gene matches: 8. CDR3 loop: CASRLAGGRAETQYF. DNA of the CDR3: TGTGCCAGCAGGTTAGCGGGGGGCAGGGCAGAGACCCAGTACTTC.

V gene TRBV18 combines with J gene TRBJ2-7; D perhaps matches TRBD2 (5 bases). Germline CDR1 KGHSH, CDR2 LQKENI. V was cut by 3 bases and J by 3 bases, with 12 bases left in between. The CDR3 loop spans 14 amino acids. CDR3 sequence reads: CASSPAGARYEQYF. The CDR3 DNA follows: TGTGCCAGCTCACCGGCGGGCGCCCGCTACGAGCAGTACTTC.

V and J are TRBV9 and TRBJ2-5; TRBD2 agrees at 8 bases. Germline CDR1 is SGDLS and CDR2 is YYNGEE. V shed 0 bases and J 5 bases; nucleotides not matched to a gene: 3. This CDR3 region has 14 residues. CDR3 nucleotide sequence: TGTGCCAGCAGCGTAGCTCGGGGGGGGGAGACCCAGTACTTC. This encodes CASSVARGGETQYF.

V is TRBV7-9 and J is TRBJ2-1, with TRBD2 matching over 12 bases. The germline V gene encodes CDR1 SEHNR and CDR2 FQNEAQ (reference sequence). The length of the CDR3 is 15 residues. V dropped 5 bases and J dropped 9; count of bases not matched to a gene: 8. CDR3 nucleotides: TGTGCCAGCAGCCGATCTAGCGGGGGGGCCACTGAGCAGTTCTTC. Encoded protein: CASSRSSGGATEQFF.

The rearrangement uses TRBV5-1 and TRBJ1-1; D ambiguous. CDR1 is SGHRS, CDR2 YFSETQ, per germline. Trimming left V 4 bases short and J 3 bases short, with 16 bases between. The CDR3 runs 15 residues. The CDR3 region has the DNA TGCGCCAGCAGCATGGACTCGGGGATCGACACTGAAGCTTTCTTT. Translating gives CASSMDSGIDTEAFF.

This chain connects TRBV11-2 to TRBJ1-2; the D gene is possibly TRBD1 (5 bases). Deletions cut 5 bases from V and 5 bases from J, with 18 bases between. Germline CDR1 SGHAT, CDR2 FQNNGV. The CDR3 loop spans 15 amino acids. The CDR3 reads CASSRGTDFFYGYTF. The CDR3 DNA reads TGTGCCAGCAGCCGCGGGACCGACTTTTTTTATGGCTACACCTTC.